This is a list of T cell receptor beta chains from one sample in a study of blood T cells in healthy people across ages. TCRdb ran MiXCR on the 5' RACE reads and lists one entry per CDR3 protein. The table has approximately 960,000 distinct CDR3 sequences, 25% to 30% seen once. The sample also formed part of further work on T cells of mothers and their children.

The specimen was blood. The origin of the receptors is a middle-aged woman in good health. Both conserved end residues are part of each CDR3. A D gene is named only where the DNA matches it firmly. Size tells how often a clone was seen (once, few, many) or the class of an expanded clone, and some rows leave it out.

clone_size: few
j_call: TRBJ2-2
d_call: NA
v_call: TRBV7-2
cdr3_nt: TGTGCCAGCAGCCCATGGTGGAACACCGGGGAGCTGTTTTTT
cdr3_aa: CASSPWWNTGELFF

clone_size: NA
j_call: TRBJ1-2
d_call: TRBD1
v_call: TRBV7-2
cdr3_nt: TGTGCCGGCAGCACATACCAGGGGGCAGACTATGGCTACACCTTC
cdr3_aa: CAGSTYQGADYGYTF

clone_size: few
j_call: TRBJ2-3
d_call: NA
v_call: TRBV9
cdr3_nt: TGTGCCAGCAGCGTAGAGGATGCAGGGTTAAAGCCCACGCAGTATTTT
cdr3_aa: CASSVEDAGLKPTQYF

clone_size: NA
j_call: TRBJ2-2
d_call: NA
v_call: TRBV2
cdr3_nt: TGTGCCAGCAGGACACTGACAACTCAGACCGGGGAGCTGTTTTTT
cdr3_aa: CASRTLTTQTGELFF

clone_size: NA
j_call: TRBJ2-7
d_call: TRBD1
v_call: TRBV5-1
cdr3_nt: TGCGCCTGCAGCGCACGGGACAGCTACTACGAGCAGTACTTC
cdr3_aa: CACSARDSYYEQYF

clone_size: NA
j_call: TRBJ2-7
d_call: NA
v_call: TRBV18
cdr3_nt: TGTGCCAGCTCCCGCCGGGACTACGAGCAGTACTTC
cdr3_aa: CASSRRDYEQYF

clone_size: few
j_call: TRBJ1-5
d_call: TRBD1
v_call: TRBV5-1
cdr3_nt: TGCGCCAGCAGCTCGGAAGGACAGGGCAATCAGCCCCAGCATTTT
cdr3_aa: CASSSEGQGNQPQHF

clone_size: many
j_call: TRBJ1-2
d_call: NA
v_call: TRBV20-1
cdr3_nt: TGCAGTGCTAGAGTCCCGGACACCCCGGGGGATGGCTACACCTTC
cdr3_aa: CSARVPDTPGDGYTF

clone_size: NA
j_call: TRBJ2-3
d_call: TRBD1
v_call: TRBV5-1
cdr3_nt: TGCGCCAGCAGCTTCGAACAGGGGGGCACAGATACGCAGTATTTT
cdr3_aa: CASSFEQGGTDTQYF

clone_size: few
j_call: TRBJ2-4
d_call: NA
v_call: TRBV19
cdr3_nt: TGTGCCAGTAGTATCGGTACCGGCTGGGATACTACAGGAAGGGTCGGAAACATTCAGTACTTC
cdr3_aa: CASSIGTGWDTTGRVGNIQYF

clone_size: NA
j_call: TRBJ2-2
d_call: NA
v_call: TRBV20-1
cdr3_nt: TGCAGTGCCTTGGGGCAGACCGGGGAGCTGTTTTTT
cdr3_aa: CSALGQTGELFF

clone_size: NA
j_call: TRBJ2-7
d_call: NA
v_call: TRBV19
cdr3_nt: TGTGCCAGTCCAGGGTACATCTCCTACGAGCAGTACTTC
cdr3_aa: CASPGYISYEQYF

clone_size: NA
j_call: TRBJ1-1
d_call: NA
v_call: TRBV7-9
cdr3_nt: TGTGCCAGCAGCACCGGCGGGCAGAACACTGAAGCTTTCTTT
cdr3_aa: CASSTGGQNTEAFF